The rows below give T cell receptor beta chains drawn from one sample of a study of molecular identifiers for immune sequencing clone quantification. TCRdb analysed the PCR reads with MiXCR anew, one entry per CDR3 protein. This sample has roughly 2,500 distinct CDR3 sequences, with roughly 24% found just once. The specimen was naive CD8+ T cells from blood, with Jurkat cell RNA spiked in. The receptors derive from a human donor in good health. Some libraries in this study had Jurkat cell RNA spiked in. The CDR3 runs from the conserved cysteine through the conserved F or W. D genes are given only for firm matches. Part of the rows lack a size; the others show once, few, many or a class for expanded clones.

NA TRBJ1-4 TRBV19 few TGTGCCAGTACTCAGCGTCCGGAAAAACTGTTTTTT CASTQRPEKLFF
NA TRBJ2-2 TRBV28 NA TGTGCCAGCGTCACCACCGGGGAGCTGTTTTTT CASVTTGELFF
NA TRBJ1-1 TRBV5-1 medium-sized TGCGCCAGCAGATCCACAGGGTGGGGCACTGGAGCTTTCTTT CASRSTGWGTGAFF
TRBD1 TRBJ2-5 TRBV6-5 NA TGTGCCAGCAGTTACGACAGGGGAGAAGAAGAGACCCAGTACTTC CASSYDRGEEETQYF
NA TRBJ2-3 TRBV3-1 NA TGTGTCAGCAGCCAGTTGGGATCTAGCACAGATACGCAGTATTTT CVSSQLGSSTDTQYF
TRBD1 TRBJ2-7 TRBV7-2 NA TGTGCCAGCAGAAAACAGGGGTTCTACGAGCAGTACTTC CASRKQGFYEQYF
NA TRBJ2-1 TRBV12-3/TRBV12-4 medium-sized TGTGCCAGCGGGCCTAGCCCCTACAATGAGCAGTTCTTC CASGPSPYNEQFF
TRBD1 TRBJ2-7 TRBV29-1 medium-sized TGCAGCGTTGTGGACAGGGGGTTCTACGAGCAGTACTTC CSVVDRGFYEQYF
NA TRBJ2-7 TRBV12-5 medium-sized TGTGCTAGTGGTCTTACAGACAGACCTTACGAGCAGTACTTC CASGLTDRPYEQYF
NA TRBJ1-5 TRBV4-3 NA TGCGCCAGCAGCCAGTGGACCGGGCAGCCCCAGCATTTT CASSQWTGQPQHF
TRBD2 TRBJ2-7 TRBV7-6 NA TGTGCCAGCAGCTTCGGGACTAACTCCTACGAGCAGTACTTC CASSFGTNSYEQYF
NA TRBJ2-7 TRBV7-2 large TGTGCCAGCAGCTTTGGAAGGAGGGACGAGCAGTACTTC CASSFGRRDEQYF
NA TRBJ2-1 TRBV6-2/TRBV6-3 medium-sized TGTGCCAGCAGTTATTCTGGCCTGACAGGTCCCCCCTACAATGAGCAGTTCTTC CASSYSGLTGPPYNEQFF
TRBD1 TRBJ2-7 TRBV3-1 medium-sized TGTGCCAGCAGCCCAGGACAGGGATCGTACGAGCAGTACTTC CASSPGQGSYEQYF
NA TRBJ2-3 TRBV5-1 NA TGCGCCAGCAGTCCCTTCGGACTCGGAGATACGCAGTATTTT CASSPFGLGDTQYF
TRBD2 TRBJ2-7 TRBV7-9 medium-sized TGTGCCAGCAGCTTAGTAGGCCTAGCGGAGAGATACGAGCAGTACTTC CASSLVGLAERYEQYF
NA TRBJ2-1 TRBV12-3/TRBV12-4 few TGTGCCAGCTCGCGAGAGCCCTACAATGAGCAGTTCTTC CASSREPYNEQFF
NA TRBJ2-7 TRBV7-9 large TGTGCCAGCAGCAAAGACAGGGAGGGGTACTACGAGCAGTACTTC CASSKDREGYYEQYF
NA TRBJ2-1 TRBV27 large TGTGCCAGCACACTTGGGTGGGGCTACAATGAGCAGTTCTTC CASTLGWGYNEQFF
NA TRBJ2-1 TRBV4-3 medium-sized TGCGCCAGCAGCCAAGCGGTTGGGGACTTGTACAATGAGCAGTTCTTC CASSQAVGDLYNEQFF